In this sample, the clone carrying this T cell receptor beta chain turned up many times. The antigen is unknown. This sample is drawn from a study of CD8 T cells in ankylosing spondylitis. Library preparation for TCR beta used quantitative 5'-RACE with molecular barcodes. TCRdb passed the 5' RACE reads through MiXCR, listing each CDR3 protein once. The table shows about 140,000 distinct CDR3 sequences, with 6% to 8.5% occurring only once. Regarding the study as a whole: Matched synovial fluid from ankylosing spondylitis patients was reported to be enriched for disease-linked clones. Prior work had noted some motif variants in reactive arthritis blood and synovial fluid.

Trimming cost V 4 bases and J 0 bases, with 7 bases left between them. This CDR3 has 14 residues. Per germline, CDR1 SNHLY and CDR2 FYNNEI. Sequences were obtained from blood, either unsorted or a sorted T cell fraction (not recorded which). J is TRBJ2-1 and V is TRBV2; tentatively, D is TRBD1 (5 bases). The TCR originated in a female donor with ankylosing spondylitis or in good health (not recorded which). The CDR3 spells CASSVGVSYNEQFF. CDR3 bases: TGTGCCAGCAGTGTAGGGGTCTCCTACAATGAGCAGTTCTTC.